One T cell receptor (beta chain) is described in this entry. This record comes from a study of T cell changes during pregnancy in multiple sclerosis. Measured with immunoSEQ multiplex PCR; TCRdb has only the in-frame clones, and not every one. Here the sample spans about 25,000 clones, around nine tenths being singletons. CDR1 and CDR2 from the germline V gene are SGHTA and FQGNSA. The CDR3 runs to 15 residues. Germline trimming cut 3 bases from V and 1 base from J; bases unmatched to any gene: 3. The sequence was collected from a female donor in good health, enrolled as a control in a pregnancy study. The chain recombines TRBV7-2 with TRBJ1-1; 9 nucleotides align to TRBD1. The specimen comprised CD8+ T cells from peripheral blood mononuclear cells, sampled in the first trimester of pregnancy. In DNA form, the CDR3 reads TGTGCCAGCAGCTTGACAGGGGGGGGGAACACTGAAGCTTTCTTT. Protein sequence: CASSLTGGGNTEAFF.